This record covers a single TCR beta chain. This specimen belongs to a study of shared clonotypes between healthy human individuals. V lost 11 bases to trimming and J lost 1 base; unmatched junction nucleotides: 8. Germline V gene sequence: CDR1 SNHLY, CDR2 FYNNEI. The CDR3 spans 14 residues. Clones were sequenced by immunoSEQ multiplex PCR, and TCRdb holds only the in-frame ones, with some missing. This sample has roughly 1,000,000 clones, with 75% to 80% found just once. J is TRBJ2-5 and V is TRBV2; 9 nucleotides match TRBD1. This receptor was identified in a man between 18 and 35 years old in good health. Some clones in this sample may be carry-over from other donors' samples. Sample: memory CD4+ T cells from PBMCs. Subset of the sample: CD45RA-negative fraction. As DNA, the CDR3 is TGTGCCTGCCACAGGGACAGGGCCCAAGAGACCCAGTACTTC. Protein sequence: CACHRDRAQETQYF.